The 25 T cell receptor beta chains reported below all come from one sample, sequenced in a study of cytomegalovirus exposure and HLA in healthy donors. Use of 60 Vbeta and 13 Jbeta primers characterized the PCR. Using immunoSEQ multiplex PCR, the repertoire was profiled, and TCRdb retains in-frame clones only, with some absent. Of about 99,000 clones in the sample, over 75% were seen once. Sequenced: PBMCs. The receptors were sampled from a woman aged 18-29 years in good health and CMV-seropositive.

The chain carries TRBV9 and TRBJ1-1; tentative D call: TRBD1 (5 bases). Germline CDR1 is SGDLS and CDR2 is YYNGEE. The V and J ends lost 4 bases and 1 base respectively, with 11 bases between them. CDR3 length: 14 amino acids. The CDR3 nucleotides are TGTGCCAGCAGCAAAGGACACCAGAACACTGAAGCTTTCTTT. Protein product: CASSKGHQNTEAFF.

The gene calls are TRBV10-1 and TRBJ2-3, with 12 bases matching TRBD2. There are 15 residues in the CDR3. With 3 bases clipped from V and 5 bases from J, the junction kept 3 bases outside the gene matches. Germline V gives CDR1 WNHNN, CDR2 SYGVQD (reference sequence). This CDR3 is CASSDSLAGGDTQYF. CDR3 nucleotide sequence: TGCGCCAGCAGTGATTCACTAGCGGGAGGAGATACGCAGTATTTT.

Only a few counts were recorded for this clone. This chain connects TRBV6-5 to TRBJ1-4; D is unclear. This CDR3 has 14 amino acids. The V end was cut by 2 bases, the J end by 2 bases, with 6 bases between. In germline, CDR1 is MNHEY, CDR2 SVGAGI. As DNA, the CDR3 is TGTGCCAGCAGTTACGGGCAGACTAATGAAAAACTGTTTTTT. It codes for CASSYGQTNEKLFF.

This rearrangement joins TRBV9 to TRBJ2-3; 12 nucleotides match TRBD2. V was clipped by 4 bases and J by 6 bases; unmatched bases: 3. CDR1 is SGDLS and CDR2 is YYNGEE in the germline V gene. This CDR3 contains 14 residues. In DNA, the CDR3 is TGTGCCAGCAGCAGGACTAGCGGGATGGATACGCAGTATTTT. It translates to CASSRTSGMDTQYF.

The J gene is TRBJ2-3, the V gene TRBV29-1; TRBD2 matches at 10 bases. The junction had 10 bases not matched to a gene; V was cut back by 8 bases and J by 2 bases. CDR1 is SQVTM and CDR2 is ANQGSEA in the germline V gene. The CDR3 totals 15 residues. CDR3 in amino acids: CSSAGTSEFTDTQYF. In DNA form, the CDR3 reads TGCAGCTCGGCCGGGACTAGCGAATTCACAGATACGCAGTATTTT.

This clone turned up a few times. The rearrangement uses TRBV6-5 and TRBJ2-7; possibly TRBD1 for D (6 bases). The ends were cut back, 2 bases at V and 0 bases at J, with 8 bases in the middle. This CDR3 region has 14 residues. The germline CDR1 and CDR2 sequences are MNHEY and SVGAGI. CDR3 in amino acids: CASSYGTSSYEQYF. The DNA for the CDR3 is TGTGCCAGCAGTTACGGGACAAGCTCCTACGAGCAGTACTTC.

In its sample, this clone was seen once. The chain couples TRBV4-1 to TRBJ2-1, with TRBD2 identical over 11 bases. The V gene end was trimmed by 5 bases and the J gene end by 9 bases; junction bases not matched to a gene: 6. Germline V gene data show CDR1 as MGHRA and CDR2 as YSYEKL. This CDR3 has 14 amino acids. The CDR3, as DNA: TGCGCCAGCAGCATAGCGGGAGGGCCTCGTGAGCAGTTCTTC. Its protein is CASSIAGGPREQFF.

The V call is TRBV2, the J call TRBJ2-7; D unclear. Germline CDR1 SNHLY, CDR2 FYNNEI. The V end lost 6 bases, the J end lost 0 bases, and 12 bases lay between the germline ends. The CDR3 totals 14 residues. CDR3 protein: CASSKTESSYEQYF. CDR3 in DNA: TGTGCCAGCAGCAAGACTGAAAGCTCCTACGAGCAGTACTTC.

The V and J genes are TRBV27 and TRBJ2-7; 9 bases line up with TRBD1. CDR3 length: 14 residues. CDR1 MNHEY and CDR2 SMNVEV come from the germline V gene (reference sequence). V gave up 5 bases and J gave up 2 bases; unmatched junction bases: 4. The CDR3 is CASSVDRGTYEQYF. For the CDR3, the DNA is TGTGCCAGCAGTGTGGACAGGGGTACCTACGAGCAGTACTTC.

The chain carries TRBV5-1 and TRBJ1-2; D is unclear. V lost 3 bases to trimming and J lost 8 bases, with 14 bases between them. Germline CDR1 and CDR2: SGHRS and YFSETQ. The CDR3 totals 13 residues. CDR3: CASSSPGVGGYTF. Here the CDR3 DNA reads TGCGCCAGCAGCTCCCCCGGGGTGGGGGGCTACACCTTC.

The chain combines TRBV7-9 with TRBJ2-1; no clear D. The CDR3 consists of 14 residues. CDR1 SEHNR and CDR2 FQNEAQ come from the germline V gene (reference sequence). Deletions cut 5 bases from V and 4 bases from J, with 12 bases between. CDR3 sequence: CASSPRVDYNEQFF. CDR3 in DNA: TGTGCCAGCAGCCCCCGGGTGGATTACAATGAGCAGTTCTTC. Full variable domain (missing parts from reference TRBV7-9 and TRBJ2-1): DTGVSQNPRHKITKRGQNVTFRCDPISEHNRLYWYRQTLGQGPEFLTYFQNEAQLEKSRLLSDRFSAERPKGSFSTLEIQRTEQGDSAMYLCASSPRVDYNEQFFGPGTRLTVL.

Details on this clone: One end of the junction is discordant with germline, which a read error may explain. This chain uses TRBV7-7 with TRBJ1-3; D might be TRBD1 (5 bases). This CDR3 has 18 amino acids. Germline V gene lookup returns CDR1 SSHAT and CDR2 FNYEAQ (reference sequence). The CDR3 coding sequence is TGTGCTAGCAGCTTAGCGCGACAGCTAAACCTCTCTGGAAACACCATATATTTT. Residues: CASSLARQLNLSGNTIYF. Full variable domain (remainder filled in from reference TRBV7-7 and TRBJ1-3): GAGVSQSPRYKVTKRGQDVTLRCDPISSHATLYWYQQALGQGPEFLTYFNYEAQPDKSGLPSDRFSAERPEGSISTLTIQRTEQRDSAMYRCASSLARQLNLSGNTIYFGEGSWLTVV.

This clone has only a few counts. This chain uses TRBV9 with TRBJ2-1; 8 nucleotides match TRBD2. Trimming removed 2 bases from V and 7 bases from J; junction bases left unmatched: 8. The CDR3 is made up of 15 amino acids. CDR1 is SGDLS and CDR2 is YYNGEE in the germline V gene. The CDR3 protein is CASSVSGTTSNEQFF. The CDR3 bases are TGTGCCAGCAGCGTTAGCGGGACGACCTCGAATGAGCAGTTCTTC.

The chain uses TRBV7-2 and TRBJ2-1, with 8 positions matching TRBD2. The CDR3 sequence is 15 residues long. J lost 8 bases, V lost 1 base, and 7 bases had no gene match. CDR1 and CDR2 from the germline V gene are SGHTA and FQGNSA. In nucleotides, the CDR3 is TGTGCCAGCAGCTTAGTTGCGGGAGGATGGGATGAGCAGTTCTTC. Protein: CASSLVAGGWDEQFF.

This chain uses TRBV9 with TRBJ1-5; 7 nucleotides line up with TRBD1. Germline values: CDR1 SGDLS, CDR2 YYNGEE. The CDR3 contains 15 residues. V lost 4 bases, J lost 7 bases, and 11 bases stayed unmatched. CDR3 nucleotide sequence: TGTGCCAGCAGCTCAAGCGACAGGGTGGGCCAGCCCCAGCATTTT. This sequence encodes CASSSSDRVGQPQHF. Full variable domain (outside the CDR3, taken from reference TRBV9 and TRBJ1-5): DSGVTQTPKHLITATGQRVTLRCSPRSGDLSVYWYQQSLDQGLQFLIQYYNGEERAKGNILERFSAQQFPDLHSELNLSSLELGDSALYFCASSSSDRVGQPQHFGDGTRLSIL.

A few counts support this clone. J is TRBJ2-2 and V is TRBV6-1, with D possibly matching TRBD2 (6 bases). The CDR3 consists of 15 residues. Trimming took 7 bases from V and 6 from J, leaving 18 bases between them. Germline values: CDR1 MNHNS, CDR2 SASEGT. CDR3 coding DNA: TGTGCCAGCACTCCGCTGGGGGGAGATGCCGGGGAGCTGTTTTTT. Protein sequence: CASTPLGGDAGELFF.

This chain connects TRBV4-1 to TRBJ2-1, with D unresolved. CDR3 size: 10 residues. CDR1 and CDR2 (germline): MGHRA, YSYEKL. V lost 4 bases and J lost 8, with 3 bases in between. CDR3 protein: CASSRHEQFF. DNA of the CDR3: TGCGCCAGCAGCCGGCATGAGCAGTTCTTC.

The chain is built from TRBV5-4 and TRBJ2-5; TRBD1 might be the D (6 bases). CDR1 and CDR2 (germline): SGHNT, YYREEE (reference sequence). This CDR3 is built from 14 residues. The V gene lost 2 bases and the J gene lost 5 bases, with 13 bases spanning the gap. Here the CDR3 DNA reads TGTGCCAGCAGCTTCCACAGGGCGGTGGAGACCCAGTACTTC. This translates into CASSFHRAVETQYF.

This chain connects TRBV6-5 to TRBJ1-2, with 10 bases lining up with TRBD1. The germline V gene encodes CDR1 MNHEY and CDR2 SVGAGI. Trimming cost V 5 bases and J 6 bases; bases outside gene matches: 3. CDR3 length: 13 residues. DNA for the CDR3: TGTGCCAGCAGTGACAGGGGGCGAGATGGCTACACCTTC. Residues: CASSDRGRDGYTF.

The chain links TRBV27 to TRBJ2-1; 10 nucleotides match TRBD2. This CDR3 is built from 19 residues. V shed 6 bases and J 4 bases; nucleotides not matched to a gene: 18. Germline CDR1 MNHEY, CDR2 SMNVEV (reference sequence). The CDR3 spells CASSPRFELLAGKYNEQFF. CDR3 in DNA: TGTGCCAGCAGCCCCCGCTTTGAATTACTAGCGGGAAAGTACAATGAGCAGTTCTTC.

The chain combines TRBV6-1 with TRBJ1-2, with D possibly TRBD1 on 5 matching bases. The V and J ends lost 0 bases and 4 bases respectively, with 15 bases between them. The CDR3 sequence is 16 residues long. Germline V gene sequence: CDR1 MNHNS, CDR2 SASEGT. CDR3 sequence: CASSEAFNGGIYGYTF. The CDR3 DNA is TGTGCCAGCAGTGAAGCATTTAATGGGGGGATCTATGGCTACACCTTC.

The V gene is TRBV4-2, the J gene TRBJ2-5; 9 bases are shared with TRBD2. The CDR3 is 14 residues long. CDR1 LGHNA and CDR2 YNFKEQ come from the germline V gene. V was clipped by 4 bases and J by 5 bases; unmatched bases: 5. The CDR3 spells CASSRASGIETQYF. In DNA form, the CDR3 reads TGTGCCAGCAGCCGAGCTAGCGGGATTGAGACCCAGTACTTC.

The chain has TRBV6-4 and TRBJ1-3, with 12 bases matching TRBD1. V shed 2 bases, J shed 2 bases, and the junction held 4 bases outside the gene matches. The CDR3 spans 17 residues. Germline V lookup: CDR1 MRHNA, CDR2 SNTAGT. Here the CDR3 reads CASSDTGQGATGNTIYF. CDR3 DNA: TGTGCCAGCAGTGACACGGGACAGGGGGCAACTGGAAACACCATATATTTT.

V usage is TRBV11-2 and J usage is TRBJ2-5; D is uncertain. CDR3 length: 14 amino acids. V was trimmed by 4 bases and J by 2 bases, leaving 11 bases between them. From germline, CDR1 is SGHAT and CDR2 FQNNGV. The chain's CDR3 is CASSSSLDQETQYF. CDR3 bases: TGTGCCAGCAGCTCCTCCCTAGATCAAGAGACCCAGTACTTC.

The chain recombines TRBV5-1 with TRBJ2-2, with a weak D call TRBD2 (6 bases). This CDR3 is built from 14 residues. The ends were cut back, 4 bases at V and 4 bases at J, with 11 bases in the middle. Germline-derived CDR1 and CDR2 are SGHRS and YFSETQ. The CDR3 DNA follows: TGCGCCAGCAGCCCGGGGACTTTCACCGGGGAGCTGTTTTTT. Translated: CASSPGTFTGELFF.